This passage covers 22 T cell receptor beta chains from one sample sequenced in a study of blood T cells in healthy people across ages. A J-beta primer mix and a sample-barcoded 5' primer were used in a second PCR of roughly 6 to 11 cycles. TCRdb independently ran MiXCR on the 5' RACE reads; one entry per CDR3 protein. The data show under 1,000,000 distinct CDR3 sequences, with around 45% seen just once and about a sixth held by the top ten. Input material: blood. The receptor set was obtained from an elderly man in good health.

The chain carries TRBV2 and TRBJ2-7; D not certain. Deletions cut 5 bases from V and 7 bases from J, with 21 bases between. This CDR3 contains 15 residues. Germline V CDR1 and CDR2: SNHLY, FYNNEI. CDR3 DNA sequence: TGTGCCAGCAGTAAAACTGGCGCCTTAGGTAATGAGCAGTACTTC. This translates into CASSKTGALGNEQYF.

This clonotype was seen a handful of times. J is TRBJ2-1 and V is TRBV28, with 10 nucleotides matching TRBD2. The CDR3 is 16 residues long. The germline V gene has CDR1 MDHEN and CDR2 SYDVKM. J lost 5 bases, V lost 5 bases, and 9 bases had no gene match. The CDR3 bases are TGTGCCAGCAGTACGTGGACTAGCGGCAGCAACAATGAGCAGTTCTTC. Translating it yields CASSTWTSGSNNEQFF.

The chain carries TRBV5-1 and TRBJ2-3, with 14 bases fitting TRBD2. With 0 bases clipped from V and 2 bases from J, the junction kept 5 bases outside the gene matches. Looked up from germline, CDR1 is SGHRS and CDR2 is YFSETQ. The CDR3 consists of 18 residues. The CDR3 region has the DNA TGCGCCAGCAGCTTGGGACTAGCGGGAGGGCCAAACACAGATACGCAGTATTTT. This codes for CASSLGLAGGPNTDTQYF.

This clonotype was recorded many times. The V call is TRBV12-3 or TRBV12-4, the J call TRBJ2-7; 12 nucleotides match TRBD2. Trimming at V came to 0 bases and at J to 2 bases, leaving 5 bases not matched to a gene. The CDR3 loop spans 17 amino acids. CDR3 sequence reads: CASSLAHWTSGTYEQYF. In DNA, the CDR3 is TGTGCCAGCAGTTTAGCGCATTGGACTAGCGGGACCTACGAGCAGTACTTC.

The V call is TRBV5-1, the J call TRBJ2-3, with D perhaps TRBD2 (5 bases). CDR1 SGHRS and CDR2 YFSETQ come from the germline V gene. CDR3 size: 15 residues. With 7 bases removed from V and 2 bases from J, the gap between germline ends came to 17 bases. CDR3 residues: CASRAAGGATDTQYF. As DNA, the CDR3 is TGCGCCAGCCGAGCTGCAGGAGGAGCCACAGATACGCAGTATTTT.

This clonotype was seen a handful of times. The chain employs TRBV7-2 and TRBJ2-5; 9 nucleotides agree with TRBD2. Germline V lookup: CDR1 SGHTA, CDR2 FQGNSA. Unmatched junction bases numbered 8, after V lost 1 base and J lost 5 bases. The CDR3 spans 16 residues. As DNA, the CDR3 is TGTGCCAGCAGCTTAGGGGTTGGCGGGAGGGGCGAGACCCAGTACTTC. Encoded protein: CASSLGVGGRGETQYF.

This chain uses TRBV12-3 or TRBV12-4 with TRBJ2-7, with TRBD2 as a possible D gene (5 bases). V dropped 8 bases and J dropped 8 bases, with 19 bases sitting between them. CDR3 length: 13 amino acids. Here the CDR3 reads CASGETLVLKQYF. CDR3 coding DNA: TGTGCCAGCGGGGAGACGCTAGTTTTAAAGCAGTACTTC.

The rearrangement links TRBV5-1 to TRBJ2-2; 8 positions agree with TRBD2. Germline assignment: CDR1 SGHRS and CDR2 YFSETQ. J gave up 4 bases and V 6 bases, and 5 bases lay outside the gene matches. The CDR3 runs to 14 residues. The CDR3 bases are TGCGCCAGCAACGGCGCGGGGGGCACCGGGGAGCTGTTTTTT. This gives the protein CASNGAGGTGELFF.

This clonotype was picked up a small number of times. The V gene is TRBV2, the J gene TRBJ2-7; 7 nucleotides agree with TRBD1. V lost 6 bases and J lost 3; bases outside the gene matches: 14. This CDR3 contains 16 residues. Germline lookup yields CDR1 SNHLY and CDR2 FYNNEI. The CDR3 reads CASRPAAGTAGYEQYF. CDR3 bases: TGTGCCAGCAGGCCGGCAGCCGGGACAGCAGGCTACGAGCAGTACTTC.

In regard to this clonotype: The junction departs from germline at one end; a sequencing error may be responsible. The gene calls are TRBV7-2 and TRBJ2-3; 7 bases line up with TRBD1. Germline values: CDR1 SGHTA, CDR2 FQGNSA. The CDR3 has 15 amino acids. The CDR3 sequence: CACSSDGTGTDTQYF. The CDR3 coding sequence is TGTGCCTGCAGCTCCGACGGGACAGGCACAGATACGCAGTATTTT.

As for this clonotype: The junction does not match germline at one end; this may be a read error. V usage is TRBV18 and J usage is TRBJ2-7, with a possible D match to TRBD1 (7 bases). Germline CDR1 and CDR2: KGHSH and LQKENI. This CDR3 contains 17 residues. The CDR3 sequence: CASSSGGGGPSSYEQYF. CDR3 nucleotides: TGCGCCAGCTCTTCAGGAGGGGGCGGGCCAAGCTCCTACGAGCAGTACTTC.

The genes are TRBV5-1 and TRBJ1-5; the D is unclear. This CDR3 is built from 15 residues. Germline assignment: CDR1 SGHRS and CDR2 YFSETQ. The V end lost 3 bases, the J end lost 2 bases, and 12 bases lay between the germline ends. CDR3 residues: CASSSGLPGNQPQHF. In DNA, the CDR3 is TGCGCCAGCAGCTCCGGTTTACCTGGCAATCAGCCCCAGCATTTT.

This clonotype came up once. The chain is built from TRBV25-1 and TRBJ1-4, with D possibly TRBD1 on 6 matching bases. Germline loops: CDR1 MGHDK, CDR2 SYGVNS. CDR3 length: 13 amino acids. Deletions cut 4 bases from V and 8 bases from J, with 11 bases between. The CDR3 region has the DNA TGTGCCAGCAGTGCAACCGGGACAGAAAAACTGTTTTTT. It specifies CASSATGTEKLFF.

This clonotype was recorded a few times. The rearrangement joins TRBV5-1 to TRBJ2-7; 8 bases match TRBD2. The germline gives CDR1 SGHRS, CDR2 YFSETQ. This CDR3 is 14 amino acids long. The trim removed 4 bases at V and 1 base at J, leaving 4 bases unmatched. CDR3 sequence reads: CASSASGGSYEQYF. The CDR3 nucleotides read TGCGCCAGCAGCGCCAGCGGGGGATCCTACGAGCAGTACTTC.

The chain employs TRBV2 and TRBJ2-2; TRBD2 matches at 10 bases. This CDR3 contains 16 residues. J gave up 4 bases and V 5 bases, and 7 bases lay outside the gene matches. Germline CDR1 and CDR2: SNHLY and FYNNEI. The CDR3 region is CASSPLAGRVTGELFF. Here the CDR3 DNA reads TGTGCCAGCAGTCCACTAGCGGGACGCGTCACCGGGGAGCTGTTTTTT.

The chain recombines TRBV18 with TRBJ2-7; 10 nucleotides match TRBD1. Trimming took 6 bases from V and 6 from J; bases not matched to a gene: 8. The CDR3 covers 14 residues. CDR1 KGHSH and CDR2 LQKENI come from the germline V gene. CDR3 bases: TGTGCCAGCTCTGGGACAGGGGACTTTCCCGAGCAGTACTTC. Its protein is CASSGTGDFPEQYF.

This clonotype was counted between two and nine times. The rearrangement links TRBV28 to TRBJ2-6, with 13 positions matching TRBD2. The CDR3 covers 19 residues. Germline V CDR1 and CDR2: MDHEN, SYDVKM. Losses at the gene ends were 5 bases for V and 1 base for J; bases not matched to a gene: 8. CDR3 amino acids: CASSHYGLAGESGANVLTF. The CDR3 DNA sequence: TGTGCCAGCAGTCACTACGGACTAGCGGGAGAATCTGGGGCCAACGTCCTGACTTTC.

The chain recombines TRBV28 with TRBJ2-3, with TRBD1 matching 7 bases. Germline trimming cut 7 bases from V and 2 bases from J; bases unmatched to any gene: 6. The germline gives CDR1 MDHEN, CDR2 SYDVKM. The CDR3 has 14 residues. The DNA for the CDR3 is TGTGCCAGCAACCTACAGGGGAACACAGATACGCAGTATTTT. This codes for CASNLQGNTDTQYF.

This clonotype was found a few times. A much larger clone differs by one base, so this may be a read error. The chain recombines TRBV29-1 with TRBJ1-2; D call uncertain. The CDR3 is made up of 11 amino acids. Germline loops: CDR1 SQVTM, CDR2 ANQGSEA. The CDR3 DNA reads TGCGGCGTTGAAGGATCGGGTGGCTACACCTTC. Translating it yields CGVEGSGGYTF.

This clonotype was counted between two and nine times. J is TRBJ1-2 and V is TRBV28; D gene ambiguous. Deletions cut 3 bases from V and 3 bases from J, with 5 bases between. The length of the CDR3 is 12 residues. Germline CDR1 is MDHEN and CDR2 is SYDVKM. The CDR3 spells CASSFSDYGYTF. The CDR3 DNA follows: TGTGCCAGCAGTTTTTCGGACTATGGCTACACCTTC.

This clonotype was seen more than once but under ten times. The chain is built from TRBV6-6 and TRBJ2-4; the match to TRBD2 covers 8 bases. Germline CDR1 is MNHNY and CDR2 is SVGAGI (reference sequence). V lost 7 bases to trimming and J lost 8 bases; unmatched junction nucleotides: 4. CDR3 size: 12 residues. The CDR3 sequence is CASTGGRYIQYF. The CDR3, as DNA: TGTGCCAGCACTGGCGGGAGGTACATTCAGTACTTC.

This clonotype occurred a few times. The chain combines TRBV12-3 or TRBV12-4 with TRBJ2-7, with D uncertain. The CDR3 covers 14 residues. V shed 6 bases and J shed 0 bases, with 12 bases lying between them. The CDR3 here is CASSPGHSSYEQYF. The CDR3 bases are TGTGCCAGCAGCCCCGGCCACAGCTCCTACGAGCAGTACTTC.